These 23 T cell receptor beta chains share one sample of origin, sequenced in a study of OX40 agonist ivuxolimab in advanced cancers. Assay: immunoSEQ multiplex PCR; the TCRdb copy retains only in-frame clones and omits some. The data contain 90,000 to 95,000 clones, approximately 87% of them singletons. The source material was CD4+ or CD8+ T cells sorted from blood, sampled in a trial of the OX40 agonist ivuxolimab. These receptors originate from an adult with an advanced solid tumor such as melanoma, head and neck, liver or kidney cancer.

The chain combines TRBV19 with TRBJ1-1; TRBD1 matches at 9 bases. The J segment lost 5 bases and the V segment lost 6 bases, leaving 4 bases of the junction unmatched. The CDR3 is made up of 13 amino acids. Germline V gene lookup returns CDR1 LNHDA and CDR2 SQIVND (reference sequence). In DNA form, the CDR3 reads TGTGCCAGTAGCCCGGACAGGGGTACTGAAGCTTTCTTT. Translated: CASSPDRGTEAFF.

J is TRBJ2-1 and V is TRBV5-8, with 9 bases identical to TRBD2. J gave up 4 bases and V 2 bases, and 7 bases lay outside the gene matches. The CDR3 covers 16 residues. The V gene's germline CDR1 is SGHTS and CDR2 YDEGEE. The CDR3 DNA sequence: TGTGCCAGCAGCTTCTCTCCTAGCGGGACTTACAATGAGCAGTTCTTC. This gives the protein CASSFSPSGTYNEQFF.

The chain couples TRBV30 to TRBJ2-1, with TRBD1 identical over 8 bases. Trimming took 4 bases from V and 15 from J; bases not matched to a gene: 8. This CDR3 region has 11 residues. From germline, CDR1 is GTSNPN and CDR2 SVGIG (reference sequence). The CDR3 here is CAWNKGQGRFF. CDR3 coding DNA: TGTGCCTGGAATAAAGGACAGGGTCGGTTCTTC.

The rearrangement links TRBV4-2 to TRBJ1-3, with 8 bases aligning to TRBD1. The germline CDR1 and CDR2 sequences are LGHNA and YNFKEQ. There are 14 residues in the CDR3. Trimming took 5 bases from V and 4 from J; bases not matched to a gene: 4. CDR3 sequence reads: CASSLAGGGNTIYF. CDR3 in DNA: TGTGCCAGCAGCTTGGCAGGGGGCGGAAACACCATATATTTT.

V gene TRBV27 combines with J gene TRBJ2-5, with D perhaps given as TRBD1 or TRBD2 (5 bases each). The ends were cut back, 5 bases at V and 4 bases at J, with 20 bases in the middle. Germline-derived CDR1 and CDR2 are MNHEY and SMNVEV (reference sequence). The CDR3 has 16 amino acids. The CDR3, as DNA: TGTGCCAGCAGTCGAGCTCGGGTCGAGGGACGAGAGACCCAGTACTTC. This encodes CASSRARVEGRETQYF.

The sample holds a few counts of this clone. The chain couples TRBV19 to TRBJ2-1; 7 positions match TRBD2. Germline CDR1 LNHDA, CDR2 SQIVND (reference sequence). J lost 8 bases, V lost 3 bases, and 10 bases had no gene match. The CDR3 spans 15 residues. The DNA for the CDR3 is TGTGCCAGTAGTATCGGCGGGAGATCGTTCGATGAGCAGTTCTTC. Its protein is CASSIGGRSFDEQFF.

This clone has only a few counts. This chain joins TRBV30 and TRBJ1-3; D not resolved. In germline, CDR1 is GTSNPN, CDR2 SVGIG (reference sequence). The CDR3 loop spans 14 amino acids. Trimming took off 6 bases at V and 0 bases at J, with 12 bases between the two ends. CDR3 in DNA: TGTGCCTGCAAATCGGCATACTCTGGAAACACCATATATTTT. It translates to CACKSAYSGNTIYF.

The chain combines TRBV27 with TRBJ1-2; D is unresolved. Germline CDR1 MNHEY, CDR2 SMNVEV (reference sequence). The V end was cut by 4 bases, the J end by 4 bases, with 16 bases between. The CDR3 is 15 residues long. CDR3 sequence reads: CASSSIPPVRYGYTF. The CDR3 nucleotides read TGTGCCAGCAGTTCAATACCCCCAGTTCGCTATGGCTACACCTTC.

The rearrangement uses TRBV13 and TRBJ2-2; tentative D call: TRBD1 (5 bases). V lost 4 bases to trimming and J lost 4 bases, with 13 bases between them. Germline assignment: CDR1 PRHDT and CDR2 FYEKMQ (reference sequence). The CDR3 length is 15 residues. DNA for the CDR3: TGTGCCAGCAGCTCCTCAGGGTCATTCACCGGGGAGCTGTTTTTT. Protein sequence: CASSSSGSFTGELFF.

V and J are TRBV5-6 and TRBJ2-7, with 8 bases identical to TRBD1. Germline-derived CDR1 and CDR2 are SGHDT and YYEEEE. J lost 4 bases, V lost 4 bases, and 1 base had no gene match. This CDR3 is built from 12 residues. Here the CDR3 reads CASSDRGYEQYV. CDR3 nucleotides: TGTGCCAGCAGCGACAGGGGATACGAGCAGTACGTC.

This chain connects TRBV6-1 to TRBJ1-6, with unresolved D. Looked up from germline, CDR1 is MNHNS and CDR2 is SASEGT. Trimming stripped 0 bases from V and 11 bases from J, with 8 bases between. This CDR3 spans 13 amino acids. CDR3 coding DNA: TGTGCCAGCAGTGAAGCGCTTCGGGCACCCCTCCACTTT. It translates to CASSEALRAPLHF.

The chain combines TRBV11-2 with TRBJ2-3; 10 nucleotides match TRBD2. Looked up from germline, CDR1 is SGHAT and CDR2 is FQNNGV. The CDR3 has 19 residues. The V segment lost 2 bases and the J segment 2 bases; nucleotides outside the gene matches: 13. DNA of the CDR3: TGTGCCAGCAGCTTACAGGGACTAGCGAATAGCGGGGCCACAGATACGCAGTATTTT. Translation: CASSLQGLANSGATDTQYF.

The chain has TRBV11-2 and TRBJ1-4, with 9 bases aligning to TRBD1. The V and J ends lost 5 bases and 7 bases, in that order; junction bases with no gene match: 14. The CDR3 length is 17 residues. Germline CDR1 is SGHAT and CDR2 is FQNNGV. In nucleotides, the CDR3 is TGTGCCAGCAGCCCTACAGGGGGCAAATATGTAGGTGAAAAACTGTTTTTT. Its protein is CASSPTGGKYVGEKLFF.

This chain uses TRBV28 with TRBJ1-2; D unresolved. V lost 5 bases and J 0 bases, leaving 4 bases between the germline ends. CDR1 MDHEN and CDR2 SYDVKM come from the germline V gene. This CDR3 region has 12 residues. CDR3: CASSLSNYGYTF. CDR3 coding DNA: TGTGCCAGCAGTCTATCTAACTATGGCTACACCTTC.

The chain links TRBV10-3 to TRBJ2-1, with 7 bases matching TRBD2. V shed 4 bases, J shed 8 bases, and the junction held 11 bases outside the gene matches. This CDR3 has 15 residues. Germline assignment: CDR1 ENHRY and CDR2 SYGVKD. CDR3 coding DNA: TGTGCCATCAGTGTCCACGGACTAGAAGGTTATGAGCAGTTCTTC. The encoded protein is CAISVHGLEGYEQFF.

The J gene is TRBJ2-5, the V gene TRBV9; no reliable D call. This CDR3 contains 14 residues. The V end lost 0 bases, the J end lost 5 bases, and 11 bases lay between the germline ends. The germline CDR1 and CDR2 sequences are SGDLS and YYNGEE. The CDR3 sequence is CASSVGTRSETQYF. CDR3 DNA: TGTGCCAGCAGCGTAGGGACGCGGAGCGAGACCCAGTACTTC.

The chain joins TRBV27 to TRBJ1-4; D not certain. With 2 bases removed from V and 8 bases from J, the gap between germline ends came to 9 bases. Germline CDR1 is MNHEY and CDR2 is SMNVEV (reference sequence). This CDR3 comprises 13 residues. The CDR3 sequence is CASSLASREKLFF. In DNA, the CDR3 is TGTGCCAGCAGTTTAGCCTCACGCGAAAAACTGTTTTTT.

The chain is built from TRBV28 and TRBJ1-1; D is perhaps TRBD1 (6 bases). From germline, CDR1 is MDHEN and CDR2 SYDVKM. This CDR3 has 14 residues. Trimming removed 3 bases at V and 5 bases at J, with 13 bases between. The CDR3 bases are TGTGCCAGCAGTTTCCCGGGGGCTGGGACTGAAGCTTTCTTT. Protein: CASSFPGAGTEAFF.

V usage is TRBV7-9 and J usage is TRBJ2-1; a weak D match, TRBD1 (5 bases). The germline gives CDR1 SEHNR, CDR2 FQNEAQ (reference sequence). The ends were cut back, 6 bases at V and 2 bases at J, with 11 bases in the middle. This CDR3 is 14 amino acids long. In nucleotides, the CDR3 is TGTGCCAGCAGTGCCGACAGAACCTACAATGAGCAGTTCTTC. As protein: CASSADRTYNEQFF.

The J gene is TRBJ2-3, the V gene TRBV5-1; D unclear. The germline CDR1 and CDR2 sequences are SGHRS and YFSETQ. Trimming took 4 bases from V and 0 from J, leaving 9 bases between them. The CDR3 totals 14 residues. The CDR3 region is CASSNLPSTDTQYF. In DNA form, the CDR3 reads TGCGCCAGCAGCAACCTCCCTAGCACAGATACGCAGTATTTT.

The V gene is TRBV5-1, the J gene TRBJ1-3; 7 bases are shared with TRBD1. Germline V gives CDR1 SGHRS, CDR2 YFSETQ. V trimming: 2 bases; J trimming: 1 base; junction bases outside the gene matches: 12. CDR3 size: 18 residues. CDR3 nucleotides: TGCGCCAGCAGCTTTGATGCAGGGGGAAGTAGATCTGGAAACACCATATATTTT. It is translated as CASSFDAGGSRSGNTIYF.

The chain links TRBV5-4 to TRBJ2-3, with TRBD1 identical over 7 bases. CDR1 is SGHNT and CDR2 is YYREEE in the germline V gene (reference sequence). CDR3 length: 15 residues. The junction had 7 bases not matched to a gene; V was cut back by 4 bases and J by 2 bases. In DNA form, the CDR3 reads TGTGCCAGCAGCGCCGGGACAGCACTCACAGATACGCAGTATTTT. This translates into CASSAGTALTDTQYF.

The V call is TRBV7-9, the J call TRBJ2-7; TRBD2 matches at 16 bases. Germline V gene data show CDR1 as SEHNR and CDR2 as FQNEAQ (reference sequence). CDR3 length: 18 amino acids. The ends lost 7 bases at V and 1 base at J; junction bases unmatched: 10. CDR3 region: CASTPGGTSGRASYEQYF. The CDR3 DNA sequence: TGTGCCAGCACCCCCGGTGGGACTAGCGGGAGGGCTTCCTACGAGCAGTACTTC.